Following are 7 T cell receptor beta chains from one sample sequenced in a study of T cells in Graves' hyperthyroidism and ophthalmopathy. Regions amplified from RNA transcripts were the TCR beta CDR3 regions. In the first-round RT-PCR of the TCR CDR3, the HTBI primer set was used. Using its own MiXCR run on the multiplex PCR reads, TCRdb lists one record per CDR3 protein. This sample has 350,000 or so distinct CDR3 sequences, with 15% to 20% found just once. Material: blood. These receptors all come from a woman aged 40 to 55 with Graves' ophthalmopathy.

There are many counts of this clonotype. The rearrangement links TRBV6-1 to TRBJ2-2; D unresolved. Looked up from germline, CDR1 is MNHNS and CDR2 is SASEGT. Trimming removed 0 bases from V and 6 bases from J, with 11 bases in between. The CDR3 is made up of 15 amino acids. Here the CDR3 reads CASSEAVATPGELFF. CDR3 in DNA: TGTGCCAGCAGTGAAGCCGTAGCTACTCCCGGGGAGCTGTTTTTT.

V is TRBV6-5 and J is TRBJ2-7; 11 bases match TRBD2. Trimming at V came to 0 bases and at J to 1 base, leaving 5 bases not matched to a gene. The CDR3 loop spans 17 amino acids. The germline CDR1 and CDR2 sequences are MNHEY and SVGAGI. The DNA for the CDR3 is TGTGCCAGCAGTTACTCTCACGGGACTAGCGGATCCTACGAGCAGTACTTC. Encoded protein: CASSYSHGTSGSYEQYF.

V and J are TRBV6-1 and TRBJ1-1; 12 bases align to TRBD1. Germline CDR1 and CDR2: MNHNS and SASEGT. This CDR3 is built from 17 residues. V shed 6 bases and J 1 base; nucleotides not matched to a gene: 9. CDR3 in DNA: TGTGCCAGCAGCCCATCCGGGACAGGGGGCAGGAACACTGAAGCTTTCTTT. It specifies CASSPSGTGGRNTEAFF.

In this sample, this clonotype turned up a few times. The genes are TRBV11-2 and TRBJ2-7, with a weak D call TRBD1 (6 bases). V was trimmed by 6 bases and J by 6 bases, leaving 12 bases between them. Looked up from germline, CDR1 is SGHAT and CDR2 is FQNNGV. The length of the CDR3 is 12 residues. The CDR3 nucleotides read TGTGCCAGCAGGGGCAGGGGACGCGAGCAGTACTTC. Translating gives CASRGRGREQYF. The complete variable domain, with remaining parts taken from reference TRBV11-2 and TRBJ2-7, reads EAGVAQSPRYKIIEKRQSVAFWCNPISGHATLYWYQQILGQGPKLLIQFQNNGVVDDSQLPKDRFSAERLKGVDSTLKIQPAKLEDSAVYLCASRGRGREQYFGPGTRLTVT.

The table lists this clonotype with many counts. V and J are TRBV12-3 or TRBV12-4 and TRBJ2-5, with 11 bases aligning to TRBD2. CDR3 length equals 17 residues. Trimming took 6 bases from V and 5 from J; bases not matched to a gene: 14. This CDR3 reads CASSSQSLAGVWETQYF. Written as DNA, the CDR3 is TGTGCCAGCAGCTCCCAATCACTAGCGGGAGTTTGGGAGACCCAGTACTTC.

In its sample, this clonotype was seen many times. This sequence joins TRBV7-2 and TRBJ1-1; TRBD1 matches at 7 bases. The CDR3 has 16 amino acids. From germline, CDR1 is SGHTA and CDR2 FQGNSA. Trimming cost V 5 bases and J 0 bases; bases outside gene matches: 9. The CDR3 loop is CASSPGDRFMNTEAFF. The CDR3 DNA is TGTGCCAGCAGCCCGGGGGACAGATTCATGAACACTGAAGCTTTCTTT.

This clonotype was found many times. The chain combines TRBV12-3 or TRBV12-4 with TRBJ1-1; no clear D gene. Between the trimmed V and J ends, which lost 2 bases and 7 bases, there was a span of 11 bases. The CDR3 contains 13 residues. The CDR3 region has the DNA TGTGCCAGCAGTTTAAGGTCAGAGAGTGAAGCTTTCTTT. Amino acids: CASSLRSESEAFF.